These 9 T cell receptor beta chains were all obtained from the same sample, sequenced in a study of vaccination effects on CD4 cells after COVID-19. In the ViraFEST assay, antigen-specific CD4+ clonotypes were identified by expansion after peptide-pool stimulation. Researchers isolated CD4+ T cells once less than twelve days of culture had elapsed. Each person got two doses of an mRNA SARS-CoV-2 vaccine, BNT162b2 or mRNA-1273. This table comes from immunoSEQ multiplex PCR, and its TCRdb copy is limited to in-frame clones, with some not included. The repertoire holds about 46,000 clones, with 74% as singletons. The antigens these receptors bind are not known. The specimen was CD4+ T cells from PBMCs cultured with HCoV-OC43 spike peptides, collected after COVID-19 vaccination. Subset described: HCoV-OC43 spike overlapping peptide pool stimulation. The source of these receptors is a human donor who received a COVID-19 vaccine.

The CDR3 here is CASNWLGDTEAFF. CDR3 DNA: TGTGCCAGCAATTGGTTGGGGGACACTGAAGCTTTCTTT. The V gene is TRBV6-5, the J gene TRBJ1-1; perhaps TRBD1 as D (5 bases). Trimming removed 7 bases at V and 3 bases at J, with 12 bases between. The CDR3 sequence is 13 residues long. Germline V gene sequence: CDR1 MNHEY, CDR2 SVGAGI.

This chain connects TRBV11-2 to TRBJ2-7, with D maybe TRBD1 (5 bases). The CDR3 extends over 14 amino acids. Trimming left V 1 base short and J 7 bases short, with 14 bases between. The germline CDR1 and CDR2 sequences are SGHAT and FQNNGV. The DNA for the CDR3 is TGTGCCAGCAGCTTAGGAGACAGCCGTCAAGAGCAGTACTTC. This encodes CASSLGDSRQEQYF.

This chain links TRBV6-5 with TRBJ1-2, with a weak D call TRBD1 (5 bases). Trimming pared 7 bases from V and 8 bases from J, leaving 17 bases between. Germline V CDR1 and CDR2: MNHEY, SVGAGI. The CDR3 length is 13 residues. The CDR3 bases are TGTGCCAGCACCCCGGGGGGGGTTAAGGGCTACACCTTC. Its translation is CASTPGGVKGYTF.

The table lists this clone with many counts. This sequence joins TRBV27 and TRBJ2-1; 9 positions match TRBD2. V lost 1 base, J lost 7 bases, and 5 bases stayed unmatched. The CDR3 loop spans 15 amino acids. Per the germline V gene, CDR1 is MNHEY and CDR2 is SMNVEV (reference sequence). DNA for the CDR3: TGTGCCAGCAGTTTATATGCCCTAGCGGGAAATGAGCAGTTCTTC. Protein sequence: CASSLYALAGNEQFF.

This clone was observed a single time. The rearrangement links TRBV10-2 to TRBJ1-1; D is uncertain. This CDR3 comprises 12 residues. V lost 0 bases to trimming and J lost 11 bases, with 10 bases between them. CDR1 WSHSY and CDR2 SAAADI come from the germline V gene. The CDR3 nucleotides read TGCGCCAGCAGTGAGTCGGATGTAGCGGCTTTCTTT. It codes for CASSESDVAAFF.

This clone was seen more than once but under ten times. The rearrangement uses TRBV11-2 and TRBJ2-7; TRBD1 is a possible D gene (6 bases). Germline CDR1 SGHAT, CDR2 FQNNGV. The CDR3 totals 16 residues. Trimming pared 3 bases from V and 2 bases from J, leaving 17 bases between. The CDR3 spells CASSFSTGPSTYEQYF. The CDR3 DNA is TGTGCCAGCAGCTTCTCGACAGGCCCCTCTACCTACGAGCAGTACTTC.

This clone came up a few times. The V gene is TRBV6-5, the J gene TRBJ2-7; D might be TRBD2 (6 bases). Trimming cost V 9 bases and J 3 bases, with 18 bases left between them. The CDR3 extends over 14 amino acids. Germline V gene data show CDR1 as MNHEY and CDR2 as SVGAGI. The CDR3 sequence is CASRVAGTSYEQYF. The CDR3 DNA is TGTGCCAGTAGGGTGGCGGGGACCAGCTACGAGCAGTACTTC.

V usage is TRBV2 and J usage is TRBJ1-6; D is undetermined. V lost 5 bases and J 6 bases, leaving 11 bases between the germline ends. The germline gives CDR1 SNHLY, CDR2 FYNNEI. The CDR3 has 14 residues. In DNA, the CDR3 is TGTGCCAGCAGTAGTCTCGGCGGTAATTCACCCCTCCACTTT. This sequence encodes CASSSLGGNSPLHF.

The CDR3 reads CASSPFDVAGYTF. The CDR3 bases are TGTGCCAGCTCACCATTCGACGTGGCAGGCTACACCTTC. The chain carries TRBV18 and TRBJ1-2; D remains ambiguous. Trimming took 2 bases from V and 8 from J, leaving 12 bases between them. CDR3 length: 13 amino acids. Per the germline V gene, CDR1 is KGHSH and CDR2 is LQKENI.